This is a list of T cell receptor beta chains from one sample in a study of T cells in Graves' hyperthyroidism and ophthalmopathy. TCRdb re-derived calls from the multiplex PCR reads in MiXCR, one entry per CDR3 protein. The sample consists of 650,000 to 850,000 distinct CDR3 sequences, around 19% of them appearing once. Sequenced sample: blood. These receptors were collected from a woman aged 45-65 years with Graves' hyperthyroidism that later progressed to Graves' ophthalmopathy. Each CDR3 is given with its conserved first and last residue. D genes are given only for firm matches. Clone size is given for some rows only: seen once, a few or many times, or a class if the clone is expanded.

V	size	length	J	D	DNA	CDR3
TRBV24-1	few	13	TRBJ1-2	-	TGTGCCACCAGTGAGGGGTTGGGCTATGGCTACACCTTC	CATSEGLGYGYTF
TRBV6-1	-	15	TRBJ2-7	TRBD1	TGTGCCAGTAGAAGACAGGGGGCCGCGAAGCGGGAGCAGTACTTC	CASRRQGAAKREQYF
TRBV11-2	-	14	TRBJ1-3	-	TGTGCCAGCAGCCCCCAGTTCTCTGGAAACACCATATATTTT	CASSPQFSGNTIYF
TRBV5-1	many	15	TRBJ1-1	TRBD1	TGCGCCAGCAGCGAGGTGACAGGGATGAACACTGAAGCTTTCTTT	CASSEVTGMNTEAFF
TRBV5-8	-	15	TRBJ2-3	TRBD2	TGTGCCAGCAGCTTTGGCGGGGGGAACACAGATACGCAGTATTTT	CASSFGGGNTDTQYF
TRBV7-8	many	16	TRBJ2-1	-	TGTGCCAGCAGCTTAGCGGCGGGGGCCATCTACAATGAGCAGTTCTTC	CASSLAAGAIYNEQFF
TRBV20-1	few	17	TRBJ1-5	-	TGCAGTGCTAGAGGGAGATCGTACGGCGGCGGGGATCAGCCCCAGCATTTT	CSARGRSYGGGDQPQHF
TRBV5-1	few	13	TRBJ1-1	-	TGCGCCAGCAGCCGTGCGGGTGGGTCTGAAGCTTTCTTT	CASSRAGGSEAFF
TRBV20-1	few	13	TRBJ1-1	-	TGCAGTGCTCGATCGGACAGTAACACTGAAGCTTTCTTT	CSARSDSNTEAFF
TRBV6-1	few	16	TRBJ2-5	TRBD2	TGTGCCAGCAGTGAGTTCACGGGACTAGGGGAAGAGACCCAGTACTTC	CASSEFTGLGEETQYF
TRBV4-1	many	13	TRBJ2-3	TRBD2	TGCGCCAGCAGCGTCGGGAGGACAGATACGCAGTATTTT	CASSVGRTDTQYF
TRBV5-1	-	17	TRBJ2-3	TRBD2	TGCGCCAGCAGCTTGAAACGGGGGGAGGTTCTCGCAGATACGCAGTATTTT	CASSLKRGEVLADTQYF
TRBV7-2	-	15	TRBJ2-1	TRBD2	TGTGCCAGCAGCTCTAGCGGGGGGGCCGGGTGGGAGCAGTTCTTC	CASSSSGGAGWEQFF
TRBV6-1	-	11	TRBJ1-1	-	TGTGCCACACACGAGTACACTGAAGCTTTCTTT	CATHEYTEAFF
TRBV6-1	-	15	TRBJ1-5	-	TGTGCCAGCAGTGCTCTAACAGATAGCAATCAGCCCCAGCATTTT	CASSALTDSNQPQHF
TRBV9	-	16	TRBJ2-7	-	TGTGCCAGCAGCGTAGAGGCGTCAGAAGGTCCCTACGAGCAGTACTTC	CASSVEASEGPYEQYF
TRBV6-1	many	14	TRBJ1-1	TRBD1	TGTGCCAGCAGCCCAGACAGGGGGGTCACTGAAGCTTTCTTT	CASSPDRGVTEAFF
TRBV19	-	13	TRBJ1-1	-	TGTGCCAGTAGTTGGGGTCCGTCGGCTGAAGCTTTCTTT	CASSWGPSAEAFF
TRBV4-1	-	15	TRBJ2-3	TRBD2	TGCGCCAGCAGCCAAGACGCTAGCGGGGGGGATACGCAGTATTTT	CASSQDASGGDTQYF
TRBV20-1	few	13	TRBJ1-6	-	TGCAGTGCTAGCCTAACTCTGGATTCACCCCTCCACTTT	CSASLTLDSPLHF
TRBV7-2	few	18	TRBJ1-2	TRBD1	TGTGCCAGCAGCTTAACGGGCTTAACAGGGGGCATGCGCTATGGCTACACCTTC	CASSLTGLTGGMRYGYTF
TRBV6-2/TRBV6-3	few	15	TRBJ1-1	TRBD1	TGTGCCACCAAAGGGACAGGGGGCCTCCTAACTGAAGCTTTCTTT	CATKGTGGLLTEAFF